The 15 T cell receptor beta chains below were found in one sample sequenced in a study of T cells in localized non-small cell lung cancer. Generated by immunoSEQ multiplex PCR, the TCRdb table keeps only in-frame clones and is missing some. This sample has 90,000 to 100,000 clones, with approximately 91% found just once. The sample in question was PBMCs, obtained before any cancer treatment. These receptors came from a woman between 35 and 70 years old with stage II squamous cell lung carcinoma.

The rearrangement links TRBV11-2 to TRBJ2-1; D ambiguous. Germline loops: CDR1 SGHAT, CDR2 FQNNGV. V was shortened by 5 bases and J by 10 bases, with 12 bases between the two germline ends. The CDR3 totals 12 residues. The CDR3 spells CASSPVFPEQFF. The CDR3 region has the DNA TGTGCCAGCAGCCCTGTCTTTCCGGAGCAGTTCTTC.

V is TRBV6-1 and J is TRBJ1-2; 7 positions agree with TRBD1. Per the germline V gene, CDR1 is MNHNS and CDR2 is SASEGT. The CDR3 is made up of 13 amino acids. Trimming took 8 bases from V and 4 from J; bases not matched to a gene: 7. The CDR3 sequence: CASGEQGFYGYTF. The CDR3 bases are TGTGCCAGCGGCGAACAGGGGTTCTATGGCTACACCTTC.

This rearrangement joins TRBV19 to TRBJ1-3; maybe TRBD1 (6 bases). The V gene lost 4 bases and the J gene lost 4 bases, with 14 bases spanning the gap. Germline lookup yields CDR1 LNHDA and CDR2 SQIVND (reference sequence). This CDR3 is 15 amino acids long. This CDR3 is CASSKGQTNGNTIYF. As DNA, the CDR3 is TGTGCCAGTAGTAAAGGACAGACAAACGGAAACACCATATATTTT.

The chain couples TRBV2 to TRBJ2-1, with 7 nucleotides matching TRBD2. The CDR3 consists of 15 residues. Losses at the gene ends were 8 bases for V and 9 bases for J; bases not matched to a gene: 16. Germline CDR1 SNHLY, CDR2 FYNNEI. CDR3 sequence: CASRLDAGVKTEQFF. DNA for the CDR3: TGTGCCAGCCGCCTTGATGCGGGGGTGAAAACTGAGCAGTTCTTC.

The V gene is TRBV11-1, the J gene TRBJ2-3; TRBD1 aligns across 9 bases. Germline V CDR1 and CDR2: SGHAT, FQDESV (reference sequence). The CDR3 loop spans 16 amino acids. V trimming: 5 bases; J trimming: 2 bases; junction bases outside the gene matches: 8. CDR3 amino acids: CASSTRDRGITDTQYF. The CDR3 DNA reads as TGTGCCAGCAGCACCCGTGACAGGGGGATCACAGATACGCAGTATTTT.

The chain recombines TRBV9 with TRBJ1-4, with TRBD1 matching 10 bases. The CDR3 has 15 residues. Trimming took 4 bases from V and 7 from J; bases not matched to a gene: 7. Per the germline V gene, CDR1 is SGDLS and CDR2 is YYNGEE. This CDR3 is CASSPRQGAGEKLFF. In nucleotides, the CDR3 is TGTGCCAGCAGCCCCCGACAGGGGGCAGGTGAAAAACTGTTTTTT.

The chain has TRBV9 and TRBJ1-4; D gene unclear. V lost 4 bases and J 2 bases, leaving 9 bases between the germline ends. The CDR3 is made up of 14 amino acids. Germline CDR1 SGDLS, CDR2 YYNGEE. In DNA, the CDR3 is TGTGCCAGCAGCCCAGCGATGACTAATGAAAAACTGTTTTTT. It is translated as CASSPAMTNEKLFF. Full variable domain (rest looked up from reference TRBV9 and TRBJ1-4): DSGVTQTPKHLITATGQRVTLRCSPRSGDLSVYWYQQSLDQGLQFLIQYYNGEERAKGNILERFSAQQFPDLHSELNLSSLELGDSALYFCASSPAMTNEKLFFGSGTQLSVL.

V and J are TRBV7-9 and TRBJ2-2, with 12 positions matching TRBD1. V trimming: 4 bases; J trimming: 7 bases; junction bases outside the gene matches: 7. Looked up from germline, CDR1 is SEHNR and CDR2 is FQNEAQ (reference sequence). This CDR3 is built from 16 residues. The CDR3 spells CASSSRDRGLIGELFF. CDR3 nucleotides: TGTGCCAGCAGCTCCCGGGACAGGGGGCTAATCGGGGAGCTGTTTTTT.

The V call is TRBV7-2, the J call TRBJ2-1; D is undetermined. Germline values: CDR1 SGHTA, CDR2 FQGNSA. This CDR3 is built from 11 residues. Trimming cost V 6 bases and J 4 bases, with 4 bases left between them. This CDR3 is CASSPYNEQFF. CDR3 DNA sequence: TGTGCCAGCAGTCCATACAATGAGCAGTTCTTC.

The rearrangement uses TRBV19 and TRBJ1-1; 8 bases agree with TRBD1. CDR1 LNHDA and CDR2 SQIVND come from the germline V gene (reference sequence). The V and J ends lost 7 bases and 9 bases, in that order; junction bases with no gene match: 13. This CDR3 contains 14 residues. The CDR3 loop reads CASILGTGSLKAFF. As DNA, the CDR3 is TGTGCCAGTATTCTCGGGACAGGCTCGCTCAAAGCTTTCTTT.

The rearrangement links TRBV7-9 to TRBJ2-3, with TRBD2 as a possible D gene (5 bases). V shed 3 bases and J shed 3 bases, with 13 bases lying between them. This CDR3 has 15 residues. Germline CDR1 reads SEHNR; CDR2 reads FQNEAQ (reference sequence). The DNA of the CDR3 is TGTGCCAGCAGCTTTTCGGGGAGCGTGACAGATACGCAGTATTTT. It codes for CASSFSGSVTDTQYF.

The chain combines TRBV6-6 with TRBJ1-1; perhaps TRBD1 as D (5 bases). The CDR3 has 10 residues. The germline gives CDR1 MNHNY, CDR2 SVGAGI (reference sequence). This CDR3 is CASGAVTAFF. In DNA form, the CDR3 reads TGTGCTTCCGGGGCAGTTACGGCTTTCTTT.

The chain has TRBV2 and TRBJ2-5, with D perhaps matching TRBD2 (6 bases). In germline, CDR1 is SNHLY, CDR2 FYNNEI. This CDR3 is 15 amino acids long. V dropped 3 bases and J dropped 2 bases, with 13 bases sitting between them. DNA of the CDR3: TGTGCCAGCAGTGATGGAATAGCGGTACAAGAGACCCAGTACTTC. It specifies CASSDGIAVQETQYF.

V gene TRBV27 combines with J gene TRBJ2-7; D is unclear. The germline CDR1 and CDR2 sequences are MNHEY and SMNVEV (reference sequence). The CDR3 has 14 amino acids. V was clipped by 8 bases and J by 5 bases, with 19 bases between them. The CDR3: CASQSGVVEDEQYF. The CDR3, as DNA: TGTGCCAGCCAGAGTGGGGTAGTCGAAGACGAGCAGTACTTC.

The chain couples TRBV6-1 to TRBJ2-3; 9 positions match TRBD2. CDR1 is MNHNS, CDR2 SASEGT, per germline. J gave up 7 bases and V 2 bases, and 16 bases lay outside the gene matches. CDR3 length equals 18 residues. The CDR3 nucleotides are TGTGCCAGCAGTGAAATATCGGTTCTAGCGGGAATCATGCATACGCAGTATTTT. Its protein product is CASSEISVLAGIMHTQYF.